The clone carrying this T cell receptor beta chain was observed many times. Its antigen is not identified. TCRdb independently ran MiXCR on the 5' RACE reads; one entry per CDR3 protein. The table includes about 170,000 distinct CDR3 sequences, roughly 6.4% detected once. This record comes from a study of T cells after yellow fever vaccination. Looking at the study overall: Preparing low-cell-number fractions relied on SMART-Seq v4 Ultra Low Input. General study findings and limits: Weaker, the secondary response peaked sooner, at day 5 versus 15. Booster sampling recovered most clones from primary vaccination (nearly 98% CD4, approximately 90% CD8).

The sequencing here drew on CD4+ T cells sorted from PBMCs, taken on the day of the first yellow fever vaccination. The receptor comes from a man younger than 30 who received the YFV17D yellow fever vaccine.

Here the CDR3 reads CASSPKGGLSSYNEQFF. The DNA of the CDR3 is TGTGCCAGCAGCCCCAAGGGGGGATTAAGCTCCTACAATGAGCAGTTCTTC. The V gene is TRBV14, the J gene TRBJ2-1, with D perhaps given as TRBD1 or TRBD2 (6 bases each). The CDR3 runs 17 residues. Trimming pared 4 bases from V and 0 bases from J, leaving 16 bases between. CDR1 is SGHDN and CDR2 is FVKESK in the germline V gene.